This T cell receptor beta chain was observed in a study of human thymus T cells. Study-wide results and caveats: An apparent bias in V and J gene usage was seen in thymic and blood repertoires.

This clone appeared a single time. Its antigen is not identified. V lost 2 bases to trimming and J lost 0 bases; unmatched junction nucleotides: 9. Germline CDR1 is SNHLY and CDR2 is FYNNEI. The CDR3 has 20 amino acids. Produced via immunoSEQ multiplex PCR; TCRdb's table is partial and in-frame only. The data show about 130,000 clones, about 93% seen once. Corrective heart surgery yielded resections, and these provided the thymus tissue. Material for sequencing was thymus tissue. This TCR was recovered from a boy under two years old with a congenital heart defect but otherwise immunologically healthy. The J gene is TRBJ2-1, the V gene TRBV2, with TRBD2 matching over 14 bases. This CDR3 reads CASSEPWTSGGLSSYNEQFF. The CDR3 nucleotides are TGTGCCAGCAGTGAACCGTGGACTAGCGGGGGGTTGAGCTCCTACAATGAGCAGTTCTTC.